This record looks at one T cell receptor (beta chain) sequence and its context. Its cognate antigen is unknown. TCRdb keeps only in-frame clones here, not all; method: immunoSEQ multiplex PCR. The sample lists fewer than 200,000 clones; around 90% were seen once. Whether given at about 4 or about 12 weeks, second doses were pooled. The sample is drawn from a study of T cell responses to AZD1222 COVID-19 vaccine. Findings and limits, study-wide: Two doses of AZD1222 preceded a rise in Spike-specific TCR breadth and depth. Clonal diversity may have been underestimated, and the donors were mostly white British, with more females than males. CD4 TCRs associated with vaccination spanned spike, dominating at 160-218 and 743-854.

The CDR3 runs to 15 residues. Deletions cut 5 bases from V and 5 bases from J, with 15 bases between. Germline CDR1 SGHTA, CDR2 FQGNSA. This TCR was sampled from an adult who received the AZD1222 COVID-19 vaccine. This chain links TRBV7-2 with TRBJ1-4; no definite D call. The sample in question was peripheral blood, obtained 28 days after the second AZD1222 dose. The chain's CDR3 is CASSAGRAMNEKLFF. The CDR3 bases are TGTGCCAGCAGCGCCGGACGGGCAATGAATGAAAAACTGTTTTTT.